These 26 T cell receptor beta chains share one sample of origin, sequenced in a study of CD8+CD57+ T cells in acquired aplastic anemia. The template for TCR beta VDJ and CDR3 sequence profiling was genomic DNA. TCRdb re-called the reads with MiXCR, one entry per CDR3 protein. The table lists 100,000 to 150,000 distinct CDR3 sequences, over 45% of them singletons. The sequenced material came from sorted CD4+, CD8+, or CD8+CD57+ T cells (not recorded which) from PBMCs. These receptors originate from a human donor in good health, serving as a control.

The chain has TRBV7-8 and TRBJ1-5; D remains ambiguous. The length of the CDR3 is 15 residues. The V gene's germline CDR1 is SGHVS and CDR2 FQNEAQ. V lost 5 bases and J 5 bases, leaving 16 bases between the germline ends. CDR3 nucleotide sequence: TGTGCCAGCAGCCAAGATCTCACTGACTATCAGCCCCAGCATTTT. Translation gives CASSQDLTDYQPQHF. Full variable domain (outside the CDR3, taken from reference TRBV7-8 and TRBJ1-5): GAGVSQSPRYKVAKRGQDVALRCDPISGHVSLFWYQQALGQGPEFLTYFQNEAQLDKSGLPSDRFFAERPEGSVSTLKIQRTQQEDSAVYLCASSQDLTDYQPQHFGDGTRLSIL.

This clonotype was seen repeatedly, ten times or more. The chain employs TRBV3-1 and TRBJ1-1; D is uncertain. Trimming took 0 bases from V and 3 from J, leaving 8 bases between them. This CDR3 has 14 residues. CDR1 is LGHDT and CDR2 is YNNKEL in the germline V gene (reference sequence). The CDR3 DNA sequence: TGTGCCAGCAGCCAAGATGCCAGATACACTGAAGCTTTCTTT. This sequence encodes CASSQDARYTEAFF.

The genes are TRBV5-4 and TRBJ1-2; 7 bases fit TRBD1. The CDR3 totals 13 residues. Germline V gene lookup returns CDR1 SGHNT and CDR2 YYREEE (reference sequence). The V segment lost 4 bases and the J segment 8 bases; nucleotides outside the gene matches: 8. The CDR3 DNA reads as TGTGCCAGCAGCCAGGACAGGACGCGGGGCTACACCTTC. Residues: CASSQDRTRGYTF. The variable domain in full, completed from reference TRBV5-4 and TRBJ1-2, reads ETGVTQSPTHLIKTRGQQVTLRCSSQSGHNTVSWYQQALGQGPQFIFQYYREEENGRGNFPPRFSGLQFPNYSSELNVNALELDDSALYLCASSQDRTRGYTFGSGTRLTVV.

This clonotype showed up just once. The chain has TRBV20-1 and TRBJ2-7; TRBD1 or TRBD2 may be the D gene (5 bases each). The CDR3 is made up of 15 amino acids. The V end was cut by 5 bases, the J end by 2 bases, with 19 bases between. In germline, CDR1 is DFQATT, CDR2 SNEGSKA (reference sequence). The CDR3 reads CSAAGATIKTYEQYF. CDR3 bases: TGCAGTGCTGCCGGGGCAACCATTAAAACCTACGAGCAGTACTTC.

This clonotype showed up many times. The chain combines TRBV6-1 with TRBJ1-6; no clear D. This CDR3 is 13 amino acids long. CDR1 MNHNS and CDR2 SASEGT come from the germline V gene. Trimming shortened V by 0 bases and J by 8 bases, and 5 bases separated the two germline ends. The CDR3 protein is CASSEAGDSPLHF. CDR3 DNA sequence: TGTGCCAGCAGTGAAGCCGGCGATTCACCCCTCCACTTT.

This clonotype has more than one count but fewer than ten. The V gene is TRBV15, the J gene TRBJ1-5; TRBD1 agrees at 9 bases. Germline lookup yields CDR1 LNHNV and CDR2 YYDKDF (reference sequence). The V segment lost 3 bases and the J segment 5 bases; nucleotides outside the gene matches: 5. The CDR3 length is 15 residues. DNA of the CDR3: TGTGCCACCAGCAGGGAAGACAGGGGGTATCAGCCCCAGCATTTT. It is translated as CATSREDRGYQPQHF.

The rearrangement joins TRBV7-9 to TRBJ2-5, with TRBD1 matching over 8 bases. Germline-derived CDR1 and CDR2 are SEHNR and FQNEAQ (reference sequence). Unmatched junction bases numbered 9, after V lost 6 bases and J lost 3 bases. The CDR3 is made up of 15 amino acids. The CDR3 reads CASSEPGQAEETQYF. In DNA form, the CDR3 reads TGTGCCAGCAGTGAACCGGGACAGGCTGAAGAGACCCAGTACTTC.

Only a few counts were recorded for this clonotype. This sequence joins TRBV2 and TRBJ2-1; D unclear. V dropped 10 bases and J dropped 0 bases, with 13 bases sitting between them. The CDR3 length is 14 residues. Per germline, CDR1 SNHLY and CDR2 FYNNEI. This CDR3 is CATRGRNSYNEQFF. In DNA, the CDR3 is TGTGCCACCCGAGGACGGAACTCCTACAATGAGCAGTTCTTC. The variable domain in full, completed from reference TRBV2 and TRBJ2-1, reads EPEVTQTPSHQVTQMGQEVILRCVPISNHLYFYWYRQILGQKVEFLVSFYNNEISEKSEIFDDQFSVERPDGSNFTLKIRSTKLEDSAMYFCATRGRNSYNEQFFGPGTRLTVL.

This clonotype was counted at least ten times. The DNA for the CDR3 is TGTGCCAGCAGCTTAGCAGGTGCTAACACTGAAGCTTTCTTT. It translates to CASSLAGANTEAFF. The chain couples TRBV7-3 to TRBJ1-1; D gene uncertain. Per the germline V gene, CDR1 is SGHTA and CDR2 is FQGTGA. V was pared by 2 bases and J by 2 bases, with 9 bases between. The CDR3 length is 14 residues.

The sample holds many counts of this clonotype. The V call is TRBV4-3, the J call TRBJ1-1; the D is unclear. Germline V lookup: CDR1 LGHNA, CDR2 YSLEER. Trimming cost V 7 bases and J 3 bases, with 15 bases left between them. The CDR3 is 14 amino acids. CDR3 in amino acids: CASTPRGWDTEAFF. The CDR3 DNA reads TGCGCCAGCACCCCACGGGGTTGGGACACTGAAGCTTTCTTT.

The rearrangement joins TRBV11-1 to TRBJ1-2; TRBD1 aligns across 8 bases. The CDR3 runs 17 residues. Germline V lookup: CDR1 SGHAT, CDR2 FQDESV (reference sequence). V shed 2 bases, J shed 2 bases, and the junction held 10 bases outside the gene matches. The CDR3 loop reads CASSLSNGGQANYGYTF. Written as DNA, the CDR3 is TGTGCCAGCAGCTTATCCAATGGGGGACAGGCGAACTATGGCTACACCTTC.

This clonotype showed up many times. The gene calls are TRBV18 and TRBJ2-1, with 7 bases lining up with TRBD2. CDR1 and CDR2 from the germline V gene are KGHSH and LQKENI. CDR3 length equals 15 residues. The trim removed 0 bases at V and 4 bases at J, leaving 3 bases unmatched. DNA for the CDR3: TGTGCCAGCTCACCACCGGCTAGCGGATACAATGAGCAGTTCTTC. Its protein is CASSPPASGYNEQFF. Using reference TRBV18 and TRBJ2-1 for the parts outside the CDR3, the full variable domain is NAGVMQNPRHLVRRRGQEARLRCSPMKGHSHVYWYRQLPEEGLKFMVYLQKENIIDESGMPKERFSAEFPKEGPSILRIQQVVRGDSAAYFCASSPPASGYNEQFFGPGTRLTVL.

The V and J genes are TRBV2 and TRBJ1-2, with 8 bases that match TRBD1. Germline CDR1 is SNHLY and CDR2 is FYNNEI. After removal of 9 bases from V and 10 bases from J, the junction contained 13 bases not matched to a gene. This CDR3 is 13 amino acids long. CDR3: CARGDRGLSHYTF. CDR3 bases: TGTGCCAGGGGTGACAGGGGATTATCCCACTACACCTTC.

V is TRBV4-2 and J is TRBJ2-3; TRBD2 agrees at 16 bases. The germline CDR1 and CDR2 sequences are LGHNA and YNFKEQ. The CDR3 consists of 17 residues. Losses at the gene ends were 8 bases for V and 6 bases for J; bases not matched to a gene: 11. The CDR3 DNA reads as TGTGCCAGCGCCCCCGGGACTAGCGGGAGGGCCGGGGATACGCAGTATTTT. It specifies CASAPGTSGRAGDTQYF.

This clonotype was seen ten or more times. This chain connects TRBV5-4 to TRBJ2-7; perhaps TRBD2 as D (6 bases). CDR1 and CDR2 from the germline V gene are SGHNT and YYREEE (reference sequence). The CDR3 is 14 residues long. The germline V and J ends were trimmed by 3 bases and 2 bases, with 12 bases remaining between them. CDR3 region: CASSSGTETYEQYF. In DNA, the CDR3 is TGTGCCAGCAGCTCCGGGACTGAAACCTACGAGCAGTACTTC.

This clonotype came up many times. The chain couples TRBV6-2 or TRBV6-3 to TRBJ2-3; 11 bases agree with TRBD2. Germline V gene lookup returns CDR1 MNHEY and CDR2 SVGEGT. J was trimmed by 2 bases and V by 0 bases; bases with no gene match: 7. The CDR3 has 18 amino acids. CDR3 sequence reads: CASSYSRASGGPTDTQYF. The CDR3 DNA is TGTGCCAGCAGTTACTCGAGGGCTAGCGGGGGGCCCACAGATACGCAGTATTTT.

The rearrangement links TRBV9 to TRBJ2-5; tentative D call: TRBD2 (6 bases). The V end lost 0 bases, the J end lost 4 bases, and 13 bases lay between the germline ends. Germline V CDR1 and CDR2: SGDLS, YYNGEE. The CDR3 consists of 15 residues. The chain's CDR3 is CASSVGGGDGETQYF. Written as DNA, the CDR3 is TGTGCCAGCAGCGTAGGAGGAGGGGATGGAGAGACCCAGTACTTC.

This clonotype showed up many times. This chain links TRBV7-9 with TRBJ2-5; D unclear. The length of the CDR3 is 15 residues. Looked up from germline, CDR1 is SEHNR and CDR2 is FQNEAQ (reference sequence). V was pared by 5 bases and J by 5 bases, with 18 bases between. CDR3 nucleotide sequence: TGTGCCAGCAGCCCCGGGCCCACCCCAAGGGAGACCCAGTACTTC. Protein sequence: CASSPGPTPRETQYF.

This clonotype was observed a few times. The chain combines TRBV11-2 with TRBJ1-5; 12 bases map to TRBD1. This CDR3 has 19 residues. Looked up from germline, CDR1 is SGHAT and CDR2 is FQNNGV. V was clipped by 1 base and J by 2 bases; unmatched bases: 9. CDR3 residues: CASSLVRDRGRWGNQPQHF. The CDR3 DNA is TGTGCCAGCAGCTTAGTTCGGGACAGGGGGCGCTGGGGCAATCAGCCCCAGCATTTT. Drawing the rest from reference TRBV11-2 and TRBJ1-5, the complete variable domain is EAGVAQSPRYKIIEKRQSVAFWCNPISGHATLYWYQQILGQGPKLLIQFQNNGVVDDSQLPKDRFSAERLKGVDSTLKIQPAKLEDSAVYLCASSLVRDRGRWGNQPQHFGDGTRLSIL.

In the case of this clonotype: The junction and the germline gene differ at one end; a read error may be behind it. The chain joins TRBV2 to TRBJ1-5; D is possibly TRBD1 (6 bases). Germline V CDR1 and CDR2: SNHLY, FYNNEI. The CDR3 consists of 14 residues. The DNA for the CDR3 is TGTGCCCGCAGTGGACAGTACAAAAATCAGCCCCAGCATTTT. Translating gives CARSGQYKNQPQHF. The full variable domain, with the rest looked up from reference TRBV2 and TRBJ1-5, is EPEVTQTPSHQVTQMGQEVILRCVPISNHLYFYWYRQILGQKVEFLVSFYNNEISEKSEIFDDQFSVERPDGSNFTLKIRSTKLEDSAMYFCARSGQYKNQPQHFGDGTRLSIL.

In its sample, this clonotype was seen many times. The rearrangement uses TRBV7-2 and TRBJ1-2, with D unclear. V shed 1 base and J shed 7 bases, with 7 bases lying between them. CDR1 and CDR2 from the germline V gene are SGHTA and FQGNSA. This CDR3 has 12 residues. The CDR3 DNA is TGTGCCAGCAGCTTAGAAGTGGGTGGCTACACCTTC. Protein: CASSLEVGGYTF.

The table lists this clonotype with many counts. This chain uses TRBV7-2 with TRBJ1-1; 7 bases are shared with TRBD1. This CDR3 region has 15 residues. V shed 1 base, J shed 8 bases, and the junction held 10 bases outside the gene matches. CDR1 SGHTA and CDR2 FQGNSA come from the germline V gene. CDR3 sequence: CASSLDSGGASEAFF. CDR3 coding DNA: TGTGCCAGCAGCTTAGACTCAGGGGGGGCATCCGAAGCTTTCTTT. The entire variable domain, with the rest obtained from reference TRBV7-2 and TRBJ1-1, is as follows: GAGVSQSPSNKVTEKGKDVELRCDPISGHTALYWYRQSLGQGLEFLIYFQGNSAPDKSGLPSDRFSAERTGGSVSTLTIQRTQQEDSAVYLCASSLDSGGASEAFFGQGTRLTVV.

This clonotype was detected ten times or more. The V gene is TRBV5-5, the J gene TRBJ1-4; weak D call: TRBD1 (5 bases). The germline V and J ends were trimmed by 2 bases and 7 bases, with 12 bases remaining between them. CDR3 size: 14 residues. In germline, CDR1 is SGHKS, CDR2 YYEKEE (reference sequence). The CDR3 DNA reads as TGTGCCAGCAGCTTTCAGGGTCGGACTGAAAAACTGTTTTTT. Its translation: CASSFQGRTEKLFF. Supplemented by reference TRBV5-5 and TRBJ1-4, the full variable domain reads DAGVTQSPTHLIKTRGQQVTLRCSPISGHKSVSWYQQVLGQGPQFIFQYYEKEERGRGNFPDRFSARQFPNYSSELNVNALLLGDSALYLCASSFQGRTEKLFFGSGTQLSVL.

This clonotype appeared a few times. This chain joins TRBV12-3 or TRBV12-4 and TRBJ2-2; 9 bases match TRBD1. The CDR3 runs to 15 residues. V lost 4 bases, J lost 2 bases, and 2 bases stayed unmatched. CDR3 sequence: CASSWDRENTGELFF. CDR3 bases: TGTGCCAGCAGTTGGGACAGGGAAAACACCGGGGAGCTGTTTTTT.

V usage is TRBV15 and J usage is TRBJ2-7; 8 bases agree with TRBD2. This CDR3 spans 17 amino acids. CDR1 is LNHNV, CDR2 YYDKDF, per germline (reference sequence). The J segment lost 4 bases and the V segment lost 11 bases, leaving 22 bases of the junction unmatched. CDR3 DNA: TGTGCCGCCAACGCGGGGGGAGCCGGGACTAGAGAATACGAGCAGTACTTC. Protein sequence: CAANAGGAGTREYEQYF.

This clonotype was seen ten or more times. The V gene is TRBV7-8, the J gene TRBJ2-5; the match to TRBD2 covers 9 bases. The germline V gene has CDR1 SGHVS and CDR2 FQNEAQ. The CDR3 runs 15 residues. V dropped 3 bases and J dropped 5; count of bases not matched to a gene: 7. CDR3 DNA sequence: TGTGCCAGCAGCTTGGCAGGGCTAGCGGGGGAGACCCAGTACTTC. Amino acids: CASSLAGLAGETQYF.